Presented here are 20 T cell receptor beta chains from one specimen sequenced in a study of shared clonotypes between healthy human individuals. Sequencing was performed with immunoSEQ multiplex PCR; in TCRdb, only in-frame clones are kept and a portion is missing. The sample lists about 1.5 million clones, 95% to 97% occurring once. Sequencing was performed on naive CD4+ T cells sorted from blood. Indicated subset: CD45RA+ positively selected. The receptors here all came from a man aged 30 to 39 in good health.

The CDR3 DNA reads as TGTGCCTGGGACAGTGGTAGCAAAAACATTCAGTACTTC. As protein: CAWDSGSKNIQYF. The chain has TRBV30 and TRBJ2-4; TRBD1 might be the D (5 bases). Trimming cost V 5 bases and J 3 bases, with 11 bases left between them. Germline values: CDR1 GTSNPN, CDR2 SVGIG (reference sequence). The CDR3 runs 13 residues.

This rearrangement joins TRBV14 to TRBJ2-7, with 7 bases identical to TRBD2. Germline V gives CDR1 SGHDN, CDR2 FVKESK. The J segment lost 6 bases and the V segment lost 0 bases, leaving 8 bases of the junction unmatched. This CDR3 spans 15 amino acids. The CDR3 DNA reads TGTGCCAGCAGCCAAGAACTAGCGATTTTAAGCGAGCAGTACTTC. Translation: CASSQELAILSEQYF.

The J gene is TRBJ2-2, the V gene TRBV9, with no clear D. V was clipped by 7 bases and J by 0 bases, with 7 bases between them. The CDR3 consists of 13 residues. Germline lookup yields CDR1 SGDLS and CDR2 YYNGEE. The CDR3 loop reads CASGRANTGELFF. CDR3 DNA: TGTGCCAGCGGGCGAGCGAACACCGGGGAGCTGTTTTTT.

V and J are TRBV28 and TRBJ2-1; D is unclear. V shed 6 bases and J shed 7 bases, with 7 bases lying between them. CDR1 and CDR2 (germline): MDHEN, SYDVKM. The CDR3 spans 11 residues. In DNA form, the CDR3 reads TGTGCCAGCAGGGGTCGGAATGAGCAGTTCTTC. Protein: CASRGRNEQFF. The whole variable domain, filled in from reference TRBV28 and TRBJ2-1, reads DVKVTQSSRYLVKRTGEKVFLECVQDMDHENMFWYRQDPGLGLRLIYFSYDVKMKEKGDIPEGYSVSREKKERFSLILESASTNQTSMYLCASRGRNEQFFGPGTRLTVL.

This clone occurred once. Written as DNA, the CDR3 is TGTGCCAGCAGCCAAGCCCGGTCCCCCGGGGAGCTGTTTTTT. Its translation is CASSQARSPGELFF. The gene calls are TRBV14 and TRBJ2-2; D remains unclear. V dropped 1 base and J dropped 6 bases, with 9 bases sitting between them. Per the germline V gene, CDR1 is SGHDN and CDR2 is FVKESK. The CDR3 runs to 14 residues.

The chain uses TRBV10-3 and TRBJ2-2, with D unresolved. V dropped 9 bases and J dropped 7 bases, with 12 bases sitting between them. Germline lookup yields CDR1 ENHRY and CDR2 SYGVKD. The CDR3 sequence is 12 residues long. The chain's CDR3 is CAIHPIGGELFF. CDR3 in DNA: TGTGCCATACATCCGATAGGCGGGGAGCTGTTTTTT.

This sequence joins TRBV28 and TRBJ2-3; D might be TRBD1 (6 bases). Germline loops: CDR1 MDHEN, CDR2 SYDVKM. Trimming took off 3 bases at V and 2 bases at J, with 12 bases between the two ends. CDR3 length equals 15 residues. The CDR3 loop reads CASSFFMGATDTQYF. The CDR3 region has the DNA TGTGCCAGCAGTTTTTTTATGGGGGCCACAGATACGCAGTATTTT. The full variable domain, its missing parts supplied by reference TRBV28 and TRBJ2-3, is DVKVTQSSRYLVKRTGEKVFLECVQDMDHENMFWYRQDPGLGLRLIYFSYDVKMKEKGDIPEGYSVSREKKERFSLILESASTNQTSMYLCASSFFMGATDTQYFGPGTRLTVL.

As regards this clone: The same CDR3 is also encoded by other DNA sequences in this sample. This sequence joins TRBV9 and TRBJ1-1, with 10 bases fitting TRBD1. Germline CDR1 reads SGDLS; CDR2 reads YYNGEE. V was clipped by 4 bases and J by 1 base; unmatched bases: 4. The CDR3 loop spans 15 amino acids. CDR3 sequence: CASSPRDRGNTEAFF. The CDR3 nucleotides read TGTGCCAGCAGCCCGAGGGACAGGGGGAACACTGAAGCTTTCTTT.

This chain uses TRBV5-1 with TRBJ2-3, with 14 bases matching TRBD2. The ends lost 4 bases at V and 6 bases at J; junction bases unmatched: 4. The CDR3 consists of 15 residues. Germline values: CDR1 SGHRS, CDR2 YFSETQ. CDR3 loop: CASSGGTSGSDTQYF. The CDR3 DNA reads TGCGCCAGCAGCGGCGGGACTAGCGGGAGTGATACGCAGTATTTT.

V is TRBV11-1 and J is TRBJ2-5; 10 nucleotides agree with TRBD1. V lost 4 bases to trimming and J lost 10 bases; unmatched junction nucleotides: 9. This CDR3 is 14 amino acids long. Germline V lookup: CDR1 SGHAT, CDR2 FQDESV (reference sequence). In nucleotides, the CDR3 is TGTGCCAGCAGCTCCGGACAGGGGGTCAGGGACCAGTACTTC. It translates to CASSSGQGVRDQYF.

The chain joins TRBV7-3 to TRBJ2-2, with TRBD2 identical over 8 bases. Trimming took 1 base from V and 3 from J; bases not matched to a gene: 7. The germline V gene encodes CDR1 SGHTA and CDR2 FQGTGA. This CDR3 comprises 17 residues. The CDR3 nucleotides are TGTGCCAGCAGCTTAAAGCGGGAGAGCCATTACACCGGGGAGCTGTTTTTT. The encoded protein is CASSLKRESHYTGELFF.

The rearrangement joins TRBV14 to TRBJ2-5, with D possibly called TRBD1 or TRBD2 (5 bases each). Trimming left V 5 bases short and J 5 bases short, with 21 bases between. The length of the CDR3 is 16 residues. Germline lookup yields CDR1 SGHDN and CDR2 FVKESK. The DNA for the CDR3 is TGTGCCAGCAGCGGGGATGGCAGGGAGTTTGTGGAGACCCAGTACTTC. Protein product: CASSGDGREFVETQYF.

This clone was observed once. Other DNA sequences in the sample encode the same CDR3. This sequence joins TRBV20-1 and TRBJ1-1; D remains unclear. V was trimmed by 6 bases and J by 5 bases, leaving 7 bases between them. This CDR3 contains 10 residues. Germline V lookup: CDR1 DFQATT, CDR2 SNEGSKA (reference sequence). The CDR3, as DNA: TGCAGTGCCAGAAGGACTGAAGCTTTCTTT. Translating gives CSARRTEAFF.

J is TRBJ2-7 and V is TRBV27, with TRBD2 identical over 7 bases. The junction had 7 bases not matched to a gene; V was cut back by 5 bases and J by 0 bases. The CDR3 has 15 residues. CDR1 is MNHEY and CDR2 is SMNVEV in the germline V gene (reference sequence). DNA for the CDR3: TGTGCCAGCAGTCGAGCGGGAACCAGCTCCTACGAGCAGTACTTC. Translated: CASSRAGTSSYEQYF.

This clone was seen once. The rearrangement joins TRBV7-2 to TRBJ2-2; 13 bases line up with TRBD2. There are 15 residues in the CDR3. Germline V gene sequence: CDR1 SGHTA, CDR2 FQGNSA. The trim removed 5 bases at V and 6 bases at J, leaving 3 bases unmatched. The DNA for the CDR3 is TGTGCCAGCAGCCATGGACTAGCGGGAGCCGGGGAGCTGTTTTTT. It is translated as CASSHGLAGAGELFF.

The chain links TRBV11-3 to TRBJ2-7; D is uncertain. V dropped 2 bases and J dropped 7 bases, with 12 bases sitting between them. CDR1 and CDR2 (germline): SGHNT, YENEEA. The CDR3 is made up of 13 amino acids. The CDR3 DNA follows: TGTGCCAGCAGCTTAAGGCCTCTGAAGGAGCAGTACTTC. It specifies CASSLRPLKEQYF.

The chain combines TRBV7-2 with TRBJ2-7, with D tentatively TRBD1 (6 bases). Germline lookup yields CDR1 SGHTA and CDR2 FQGNSA. V dropped 5 bases and J dropped 3 bases, with 14 bases sitting between them. The CDR3 contains 14 residues. The CDR3 loop reads CASSRTGTSYEQYF. The CDR3 DNA is TGTGCCAGCAGCCGGACCGGGACAAGCTACGAGCAGTACTTC.

This chain links TRBV7-2 with TRBJ2-7; 8 nucleotides line up with TRBD1. Germline CDR1 reads SGHTA; CDR2 reads FQGNSA. The trim removed 5 bases at V and 3 bases at J, leaving 12 bases unmatched. CDR3 length: 16 amino acids. This CDR3 is CASSPGAGTGFYEQYF. As DNA, the CDR3 is TGTGCCAGCAGCCCAGGGGCCGGGACAGGCTTCTACGAGCAGTACTTC.

This clone was recorded once. The gene calls are TRBV28 and TRBJ2-5; 8 nucleotides align to TRBD1. CDR3 length: 13 amino acids. Trimming removed 6 bases from V and 2 bases from J; junction bases left unmatched: 2. Looked up from germline, CDR1 is MDHEN and CDR2 is SYDVKM. CDR3 nucleotide sequence: TGTGCCAGCAGGACAGGGGATCAAGAGACCCAGTACTTC. This codes for CASRTGDQETQYF. Full variable domain (outside the CDR3, taken from reference TRBV28 and TRBJ2-5): DVKVTQSSRYLVKRTGEKVFLECVQDMDHENMFWYRQDPGLGLRLIYFSYDVKMKEKGDIPEGYSVSREKKERFSLILESASTNQTSMYLCASRTGDQETQYFGPGTRLLVL.

J is TRBJ2-7 and V is TRBV4-2; possible D gene TRBD2, 6 bases. The ends were cut back, 1 base at V and 2 bases at J, with 15 bases in the middle. This CDR3 spans 16 amino acids. In germline, CDR1 is LGHNA, CDR2 YNFKEQ. In DNA, the CDR3 is TGTGCCAGCAGCCAAGTCGGGGGAGAGGGCACCTACGAGCAGTACTTC. The encoded protein is CASSQVGGEGTYEQYF.